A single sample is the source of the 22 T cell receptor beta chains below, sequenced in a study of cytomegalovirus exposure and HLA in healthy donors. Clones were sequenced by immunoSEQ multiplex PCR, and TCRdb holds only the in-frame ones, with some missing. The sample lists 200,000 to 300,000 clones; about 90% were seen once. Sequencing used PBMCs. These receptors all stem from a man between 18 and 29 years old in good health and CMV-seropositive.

This CDR3 is CASTPISRAYEQYF. The CDR3 DNA follows: TGTGCCAGCACCCCGATTAGCCGAGCCTACGAGCAGTACTTC. The rearrangement uses TRBV6-1 and TRBJ2-7; D ambiguous. The V end was cut by 7 bases, the J end by 2 bases, with 15 bases between. The germline V gene encodes CDR1 MNHNS and CDR2 SASEGT. CDR3 length: 14 residues.

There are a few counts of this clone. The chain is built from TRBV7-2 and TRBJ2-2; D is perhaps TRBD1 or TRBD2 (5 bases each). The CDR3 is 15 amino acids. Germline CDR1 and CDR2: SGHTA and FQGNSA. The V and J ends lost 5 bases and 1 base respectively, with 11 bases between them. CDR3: CASSPGRLNTGELFF. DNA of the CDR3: TGTGCCAGCAGCCCGGGACGGCTGAACACCGGGGAGCTGTTTTTT.

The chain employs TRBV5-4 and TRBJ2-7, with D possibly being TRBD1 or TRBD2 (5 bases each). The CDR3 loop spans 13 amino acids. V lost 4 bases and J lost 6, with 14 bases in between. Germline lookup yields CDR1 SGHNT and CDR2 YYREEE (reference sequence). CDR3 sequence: CASSPGPNGEQYF. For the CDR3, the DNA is TGTGCCAGCAGCCCGGGACCCAATGGCGAGCAGTACTTC.

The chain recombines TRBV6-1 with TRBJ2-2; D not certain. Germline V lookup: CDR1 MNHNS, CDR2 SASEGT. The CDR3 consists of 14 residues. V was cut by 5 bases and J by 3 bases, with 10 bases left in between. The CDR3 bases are TGTGCCAGCAGTCCTGAAAGGTACACCGGGGAGCTGTTTTTT. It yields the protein CASSPERYTGELFF.

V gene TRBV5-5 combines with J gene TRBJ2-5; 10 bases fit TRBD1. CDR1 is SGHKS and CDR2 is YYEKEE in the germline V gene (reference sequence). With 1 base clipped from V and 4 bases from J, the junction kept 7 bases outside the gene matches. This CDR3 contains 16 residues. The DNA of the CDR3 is TGTGCCAGCAGCTTGTCTCAGACAGGGGGCACAGAGACCCAGTACTTC. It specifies CASSLSQTGGTETQYF.

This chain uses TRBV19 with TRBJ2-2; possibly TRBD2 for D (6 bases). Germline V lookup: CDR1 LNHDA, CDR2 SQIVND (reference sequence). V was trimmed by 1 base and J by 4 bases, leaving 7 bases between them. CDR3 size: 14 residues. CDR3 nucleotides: TGTGCCAGTAGTATAGTCGGGGGCACCGGGGAGCTGTTTTTT. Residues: CASSIVGGTGELFF.

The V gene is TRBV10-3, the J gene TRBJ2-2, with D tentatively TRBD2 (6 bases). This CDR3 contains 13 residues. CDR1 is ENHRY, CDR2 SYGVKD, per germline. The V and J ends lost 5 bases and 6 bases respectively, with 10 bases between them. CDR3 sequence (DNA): TGTGCCATCAGTCCCAGGGAGGCCGGGGAGCTGTTTTTT. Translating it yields CAISPREAGELFF.

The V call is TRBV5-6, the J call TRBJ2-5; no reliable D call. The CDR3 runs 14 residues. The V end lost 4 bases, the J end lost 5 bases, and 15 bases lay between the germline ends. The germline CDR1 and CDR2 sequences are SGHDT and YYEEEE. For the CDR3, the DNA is TGTGCCAGCAGCATCAGTAGTTTCCGGGAGACCCAGTACTTC. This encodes CASSISSFRETQYF.

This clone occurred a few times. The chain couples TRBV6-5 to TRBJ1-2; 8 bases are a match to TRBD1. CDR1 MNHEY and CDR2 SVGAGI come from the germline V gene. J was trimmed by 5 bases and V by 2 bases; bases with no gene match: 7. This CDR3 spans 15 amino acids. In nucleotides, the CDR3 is TGTGCCAGCAGTTACCTGGACAGGGTAGGGTATGGCTACACCTTC. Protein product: CASSYLDRVGYGYTF.

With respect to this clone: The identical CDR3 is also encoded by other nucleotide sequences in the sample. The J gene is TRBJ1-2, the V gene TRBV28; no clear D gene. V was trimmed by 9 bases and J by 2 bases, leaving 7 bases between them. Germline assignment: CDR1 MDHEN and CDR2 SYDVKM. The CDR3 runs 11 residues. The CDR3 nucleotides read TGTGCCAGTACAGAGAACTATGGCTACACCTTC. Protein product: CASTENYGYTF.

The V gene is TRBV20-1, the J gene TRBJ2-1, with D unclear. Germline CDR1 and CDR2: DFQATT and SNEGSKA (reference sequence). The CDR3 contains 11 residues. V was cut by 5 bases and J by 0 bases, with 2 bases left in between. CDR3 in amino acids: CSAFSYNEQFF. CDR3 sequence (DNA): TGCAGTGCTTTCTCCTACAATGAGCAGTTCTTC.

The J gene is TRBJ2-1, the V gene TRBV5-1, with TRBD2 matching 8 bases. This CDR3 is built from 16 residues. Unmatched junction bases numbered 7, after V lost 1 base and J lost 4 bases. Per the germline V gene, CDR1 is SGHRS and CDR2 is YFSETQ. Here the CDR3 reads CASSLRGSGTYNEQFF. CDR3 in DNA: TGCGCCAGCAGCTTGAGGGGTAGCGGGACGTACAATGAGCAGTTCTTC.

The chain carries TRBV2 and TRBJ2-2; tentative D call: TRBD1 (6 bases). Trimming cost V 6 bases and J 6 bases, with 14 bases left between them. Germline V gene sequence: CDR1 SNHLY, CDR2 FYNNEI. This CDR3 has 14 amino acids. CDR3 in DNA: TGTGCCAGCAGGGAACAGGGAAATTCCGGGGAGCTGTTTTTT. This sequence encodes CASREQGNSGELFF.

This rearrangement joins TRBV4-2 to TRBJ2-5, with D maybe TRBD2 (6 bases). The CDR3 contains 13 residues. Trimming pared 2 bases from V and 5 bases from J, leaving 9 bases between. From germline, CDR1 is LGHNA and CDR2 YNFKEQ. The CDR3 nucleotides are TGTGCCAGCAGCCAATCCGGGAGTGAGACCCAGTACTTC. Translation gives CASSQSGSETQYF.

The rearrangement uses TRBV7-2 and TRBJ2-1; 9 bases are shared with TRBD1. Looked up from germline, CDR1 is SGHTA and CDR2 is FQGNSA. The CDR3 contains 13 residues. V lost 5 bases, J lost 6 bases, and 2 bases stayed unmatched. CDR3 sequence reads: CASSPTGGNEQFF. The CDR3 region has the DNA TGTGCCAGCAGCCCGACAGGGGGCAATGAGCAGTTCTTC. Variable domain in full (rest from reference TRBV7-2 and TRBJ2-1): GAGVSQSPSNKVTEKGKDVELRCDPISGHTALYWYRQSLGQGLEFLIYFQGNSAPDKSGLPSDRFSAERTGGSVSTLTIQRTQQEDSAVYLCASSPTGGNEQFFGPGTRLTVL.

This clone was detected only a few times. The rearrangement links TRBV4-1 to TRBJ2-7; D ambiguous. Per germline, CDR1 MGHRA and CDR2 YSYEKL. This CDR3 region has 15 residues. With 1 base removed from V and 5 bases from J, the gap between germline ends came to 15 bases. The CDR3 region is CASSQGALGGNEQYF. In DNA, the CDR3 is TGCGCCAGCAGCCAAGGGGCCCTCGGCGGAAACGAGCAGTACTTC.

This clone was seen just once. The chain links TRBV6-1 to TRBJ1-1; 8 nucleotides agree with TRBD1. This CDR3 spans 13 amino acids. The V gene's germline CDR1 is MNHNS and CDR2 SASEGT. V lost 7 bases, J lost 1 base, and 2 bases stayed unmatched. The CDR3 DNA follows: TGTGCCAGCATAGGACAGGGGAACACTGAAGCTTTCTTT. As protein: CASIGQGNTEAFF.

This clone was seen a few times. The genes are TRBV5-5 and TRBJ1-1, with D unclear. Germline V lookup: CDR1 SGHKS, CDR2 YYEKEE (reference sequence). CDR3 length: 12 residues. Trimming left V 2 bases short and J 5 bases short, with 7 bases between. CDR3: CASSFAETEAFF. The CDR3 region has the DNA TGTGCCAGCAGCTTCGCAGAAACTGAAGCTTTCTTT.

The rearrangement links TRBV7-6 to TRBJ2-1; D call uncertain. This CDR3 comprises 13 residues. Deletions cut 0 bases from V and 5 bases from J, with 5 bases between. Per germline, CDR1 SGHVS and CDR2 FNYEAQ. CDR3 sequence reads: CASSLAGHNEQFF. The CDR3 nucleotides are TGTGCCAGCAGCTTAGCCGGTCACAATGAGCAGTTCTTC.

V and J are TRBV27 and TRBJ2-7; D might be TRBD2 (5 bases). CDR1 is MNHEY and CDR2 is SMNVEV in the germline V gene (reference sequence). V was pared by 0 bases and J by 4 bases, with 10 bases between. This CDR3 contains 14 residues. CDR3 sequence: CASSLSIGDYEQYF. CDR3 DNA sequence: TGTGCCAGCAGTTTATCCATCGGGGATTACGAGCAGTACTTC.

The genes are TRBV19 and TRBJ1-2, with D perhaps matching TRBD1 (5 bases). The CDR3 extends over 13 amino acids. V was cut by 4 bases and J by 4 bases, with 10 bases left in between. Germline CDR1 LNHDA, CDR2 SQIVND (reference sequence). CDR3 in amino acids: CASSSDTGYGYTF. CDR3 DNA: TGTGCCAGTAGTAGTGACACAGGCTATGGCTACACCTTC.

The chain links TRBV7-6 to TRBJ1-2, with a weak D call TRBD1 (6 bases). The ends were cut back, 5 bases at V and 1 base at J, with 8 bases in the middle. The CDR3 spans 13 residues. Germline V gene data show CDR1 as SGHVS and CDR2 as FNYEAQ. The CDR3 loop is CASSVDSNYGYTF. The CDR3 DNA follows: TGTGCCAGCAGCGTGGACAGTAACTATGGCTACACCTTC.